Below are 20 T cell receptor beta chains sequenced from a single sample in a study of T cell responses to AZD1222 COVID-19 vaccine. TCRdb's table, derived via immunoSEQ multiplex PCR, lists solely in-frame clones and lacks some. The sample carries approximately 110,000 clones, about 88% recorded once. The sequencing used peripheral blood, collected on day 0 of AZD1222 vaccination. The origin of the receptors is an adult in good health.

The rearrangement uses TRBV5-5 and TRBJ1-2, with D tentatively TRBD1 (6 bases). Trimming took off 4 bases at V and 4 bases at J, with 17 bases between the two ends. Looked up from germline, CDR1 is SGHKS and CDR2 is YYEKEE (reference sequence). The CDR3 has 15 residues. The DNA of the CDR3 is TGTGCCAGCAGCCCCGCAGGGACAAACGTCTATGGCTACACCTTC. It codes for CASSPAGTNVYGYTF.

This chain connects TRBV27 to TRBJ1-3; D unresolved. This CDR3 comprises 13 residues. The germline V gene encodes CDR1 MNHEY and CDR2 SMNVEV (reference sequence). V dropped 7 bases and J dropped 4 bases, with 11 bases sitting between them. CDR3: CASMAFNGNTIYF. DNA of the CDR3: TGTGCCAGCATGGCTTTTAACGGAAACACCATATATTTT.

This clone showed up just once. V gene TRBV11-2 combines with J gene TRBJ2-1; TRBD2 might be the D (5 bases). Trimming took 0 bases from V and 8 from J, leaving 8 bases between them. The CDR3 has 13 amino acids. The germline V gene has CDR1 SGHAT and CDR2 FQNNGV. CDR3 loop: CASSLDRGHEQFF. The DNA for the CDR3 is TGTGCCAGCAGCTTAGATCGGGGTCATGAGCAGTTCTTC.

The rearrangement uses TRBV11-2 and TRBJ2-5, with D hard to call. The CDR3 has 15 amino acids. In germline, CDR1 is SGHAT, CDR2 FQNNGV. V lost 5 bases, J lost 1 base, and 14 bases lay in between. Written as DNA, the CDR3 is TGTGCCAGCAGCCCCGGACCTACCGCCCAAGAGACCCAGTACTTC. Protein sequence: CASSPGPTAQETQYF.

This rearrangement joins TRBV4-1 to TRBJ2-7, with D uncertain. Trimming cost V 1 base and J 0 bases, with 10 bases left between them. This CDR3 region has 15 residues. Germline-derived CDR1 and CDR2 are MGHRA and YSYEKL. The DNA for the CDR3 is TGCGCCAGCAGCCAAGTAGATTATAGCTCCTACGAGCAGTACTTC. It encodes CASSQVDYSSYEQYF.

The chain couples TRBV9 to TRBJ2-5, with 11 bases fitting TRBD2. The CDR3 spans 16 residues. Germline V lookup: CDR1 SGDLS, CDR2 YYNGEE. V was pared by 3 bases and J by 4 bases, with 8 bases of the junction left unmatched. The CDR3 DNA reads TGTGCCAGCAGCGAAACTAGCGGGAGTTTTGGAGAGACCCAGTACTTC. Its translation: CASSETSGSFGETQYF. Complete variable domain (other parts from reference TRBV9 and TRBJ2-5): DSGVTQTPKHLITATGQRVTLRCSPRSGDLSVYWYQQSLDQGLQFLIQYYNGEERAKGNILERFSAQQFPDLHSELNLSSLELGDSALYFCASSETSGSFGETQYFGPGTRLLVL.

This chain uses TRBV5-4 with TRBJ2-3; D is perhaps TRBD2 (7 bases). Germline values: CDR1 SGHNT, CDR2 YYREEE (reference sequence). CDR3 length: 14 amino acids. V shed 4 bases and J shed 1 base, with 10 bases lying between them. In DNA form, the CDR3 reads TGTGCCAGCAGCCTGCGGGGGCGCACAGATACGCAGTATTTT. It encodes CASSLRGRTDTQYF.

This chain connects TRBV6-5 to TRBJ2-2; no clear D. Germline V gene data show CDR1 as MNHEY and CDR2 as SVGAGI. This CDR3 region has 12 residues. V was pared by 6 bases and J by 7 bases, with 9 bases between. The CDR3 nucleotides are TGTGCCAGCAGGCTTATCGGCGGGGAGCTGTTTTTT. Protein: CASRLIGGELFF.

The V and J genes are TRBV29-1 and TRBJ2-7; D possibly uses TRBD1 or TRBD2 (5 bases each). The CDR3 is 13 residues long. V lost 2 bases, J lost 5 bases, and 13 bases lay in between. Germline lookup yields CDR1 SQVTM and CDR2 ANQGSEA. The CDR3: CSVESRGGDEQYF. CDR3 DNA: TGCAGCGTTGAATCGAGGGGTGGCGACGAGCAGTACTTC.

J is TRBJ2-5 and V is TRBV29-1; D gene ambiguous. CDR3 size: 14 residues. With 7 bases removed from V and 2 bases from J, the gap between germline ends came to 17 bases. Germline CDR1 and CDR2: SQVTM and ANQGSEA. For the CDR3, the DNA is TGCAGCGCCCACCGGGCAGGTCGGCAAGAGACCCAGTACTTC. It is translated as CSAHRAGRQETQYF.

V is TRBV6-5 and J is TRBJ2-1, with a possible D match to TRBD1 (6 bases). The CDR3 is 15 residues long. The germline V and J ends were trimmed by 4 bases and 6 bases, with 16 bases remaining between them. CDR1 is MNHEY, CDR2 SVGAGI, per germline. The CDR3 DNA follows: TGTGCCAGCAGTTCAACAGGGTTTCCCTCCAATGAGCAGTTCTTC. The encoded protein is CASSSTGFPSNEQFF.

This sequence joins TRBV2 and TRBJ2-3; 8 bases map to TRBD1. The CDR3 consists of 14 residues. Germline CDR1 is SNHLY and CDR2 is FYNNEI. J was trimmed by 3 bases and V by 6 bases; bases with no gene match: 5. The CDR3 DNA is TGTGCCAGCAGCCTAGACAGGGGAACAGATACGCAGTATTTT. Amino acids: CASSLDRGTDTQYF.

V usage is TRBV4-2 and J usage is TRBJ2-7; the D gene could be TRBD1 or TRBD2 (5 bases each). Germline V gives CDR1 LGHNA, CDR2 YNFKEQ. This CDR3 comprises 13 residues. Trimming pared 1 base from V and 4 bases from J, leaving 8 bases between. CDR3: CASSQGGEYEQYF. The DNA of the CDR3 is TGTGCCAGCAGCCAAGGAGGGGAGTACGAGCAGTACTTC.

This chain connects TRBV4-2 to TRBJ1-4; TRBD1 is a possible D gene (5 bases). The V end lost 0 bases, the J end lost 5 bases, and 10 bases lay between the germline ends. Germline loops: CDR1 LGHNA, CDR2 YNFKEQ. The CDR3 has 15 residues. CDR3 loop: CASSQDGGDNEKLFF. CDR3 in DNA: TGTGCCAGCAGCCAAGACGGCGGGGACAATGAAAAACTGTTTTTT.

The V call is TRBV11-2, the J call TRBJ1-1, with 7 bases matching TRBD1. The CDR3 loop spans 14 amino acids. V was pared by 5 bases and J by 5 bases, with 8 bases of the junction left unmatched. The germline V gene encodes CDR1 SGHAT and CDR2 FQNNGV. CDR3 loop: CASSPQGGLTEAFF. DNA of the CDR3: TGTGCCAGCAGCCCCCAGGGGGGGTTGACTGAAGCTTTCTTT. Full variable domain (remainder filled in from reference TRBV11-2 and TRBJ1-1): EAGVAQSPRYKIIEKRQSVAFWCNPISGHATLYWYQQILGQGPKLLIQFQNNGVVDDSQLPKDRFSAERLKGVDSTLKIQPAKLEDSAVYLCASSPQGGLTEAFFGQGTRLTVV.

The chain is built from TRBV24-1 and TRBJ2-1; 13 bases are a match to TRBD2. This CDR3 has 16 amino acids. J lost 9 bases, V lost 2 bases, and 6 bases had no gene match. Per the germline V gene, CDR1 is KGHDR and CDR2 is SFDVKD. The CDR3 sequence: CATSDSLAGGPIEQFF. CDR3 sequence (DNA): TGTGCCACCAGTGATTCACTAGCGGGAGGGCCGATTGAGCAGTTCTTC.

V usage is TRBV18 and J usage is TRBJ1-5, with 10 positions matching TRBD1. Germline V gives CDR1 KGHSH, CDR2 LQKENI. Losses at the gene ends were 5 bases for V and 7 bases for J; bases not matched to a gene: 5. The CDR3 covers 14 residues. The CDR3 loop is CASSETGGVQPQHF. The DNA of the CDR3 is TGTGCCAGCTCAGAGACAGGGGGCGTGCAGCCCCAGCATTTT.

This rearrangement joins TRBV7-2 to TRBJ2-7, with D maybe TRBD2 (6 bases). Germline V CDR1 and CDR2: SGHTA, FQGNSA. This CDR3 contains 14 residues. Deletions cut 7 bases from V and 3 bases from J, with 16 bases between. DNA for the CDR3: TGTGCCAGCACCCTAGGAGGGAGTGACTACGAGCAGTACTTC. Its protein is CASTLGGSDYEQYF.

CDR3 loop: CASSPPPPSGYEQYF. The CDR3 nucleotides read TGTGCCAGCAGCCCGCCCCCCCCTAGTGGGTACGAGCAGTACTTC. This chain uses TRBV5-4 with TRBJ2-7; D not resolved. CDR3 size: 15 residues. CDR1 is SGHNT and CDR2 is YYREEE in the germline V gene (reference sequence). V was trimmed by 4 bases and J by 4 bases, leaving 18 bases between them.

This CDR3 is CASSHYKGYSTEAFF. The DNA for the CDR3 is TGTGCCAGCAGCCACTATAAAGGGTATTCTACTGAAGCTTTCTTT. The chain has TRBV3-1 (or the pseudogene TRBV3-2) and TRBJ1-1; D ambiguous. This CDR3 has 15 residues. V was pared by 3 bases and J by 5 bases, with 16 bases between. Germline V lookup: CDR1 LGHDT, CDR2 YNNKEL (reference sequence).